This TCR beta chain was sequenced during a study of blood T cell repertoires in COVID-19. This table comes from immunoSEQ multiplex PCR, and its TCRdb copy is limited to in-frame clones, with some not included. The table shows approximately 300,000 clones, with roughly 90% occurring only once. Trimming cost V 7 bases and J 3 bases, with 16 bases left between them. There are 15 residues in the CDR3. CDR1 LNHDA and CDR2 SQIVND come from the germline V gene (reference sequence). The receptor comes from a man aged 55 to 70 who had recovered from COVID-19. The chain recombines TRBV19 with TRBJ1-3; D gene uncertain. Sample: PBMCs or T cells enriched from blood (not recorded which). The CDR3 loop is CASTSYDIRGNTIYF. CDR3 coding DNA: TGTGCCAGTACCTCTTACGACATCCGTGGAAACACCATATATTTT.